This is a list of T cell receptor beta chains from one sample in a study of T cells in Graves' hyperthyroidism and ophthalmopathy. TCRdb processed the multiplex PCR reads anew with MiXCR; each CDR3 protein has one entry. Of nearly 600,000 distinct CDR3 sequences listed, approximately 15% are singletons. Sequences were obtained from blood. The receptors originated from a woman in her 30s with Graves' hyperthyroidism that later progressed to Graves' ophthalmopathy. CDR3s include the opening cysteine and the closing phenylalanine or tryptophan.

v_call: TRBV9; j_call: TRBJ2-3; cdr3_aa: CASSSGPVGDTQYF
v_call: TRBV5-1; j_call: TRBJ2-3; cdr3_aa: CASSLSLGFTDTQYF
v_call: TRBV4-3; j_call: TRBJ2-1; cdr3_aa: CASSQGGSAYNEQFF
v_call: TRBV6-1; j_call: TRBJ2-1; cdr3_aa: CASSRLAGGPGDEQFF
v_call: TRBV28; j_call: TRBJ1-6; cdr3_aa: CASSTIQGVRSPLHF
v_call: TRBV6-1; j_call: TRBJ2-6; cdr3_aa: CASKRQSSGANVLTF
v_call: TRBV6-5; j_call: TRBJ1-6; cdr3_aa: CASSYRTFSPLHF
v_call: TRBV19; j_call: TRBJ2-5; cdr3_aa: CASRVHRDGETQYF
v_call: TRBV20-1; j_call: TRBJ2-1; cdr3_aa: CSARGREKLREQFF
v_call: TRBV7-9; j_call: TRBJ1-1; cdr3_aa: CASSLDRFEAFF
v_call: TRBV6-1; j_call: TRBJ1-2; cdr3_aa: CASSPRGLEVGYTF
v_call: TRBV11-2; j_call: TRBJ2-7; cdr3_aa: CASSLRGLAAPGHEQYF
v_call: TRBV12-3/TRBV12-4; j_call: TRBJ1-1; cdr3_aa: CASSARQGGTEAFF
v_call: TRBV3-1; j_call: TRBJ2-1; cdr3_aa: CASSLGTSGRNNEQFF
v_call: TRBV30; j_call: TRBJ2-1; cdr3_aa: CAWSPGAFHEQFF
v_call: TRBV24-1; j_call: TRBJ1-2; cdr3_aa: CATSDPRGRNYGYTF
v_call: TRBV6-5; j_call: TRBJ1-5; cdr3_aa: CASSYSGGQGAYRQPQHF
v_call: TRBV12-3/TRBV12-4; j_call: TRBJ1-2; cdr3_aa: CASGRIYGYTF
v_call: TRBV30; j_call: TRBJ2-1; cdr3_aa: CAWTTGGAYNEQFF
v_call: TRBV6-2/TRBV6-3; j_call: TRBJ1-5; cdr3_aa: CASSYSARDQPQHF
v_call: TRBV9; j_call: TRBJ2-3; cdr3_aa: CASSPQAGGPDTQYF
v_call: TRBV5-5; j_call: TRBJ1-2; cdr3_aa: CASSRDKSDVQANYGYTF
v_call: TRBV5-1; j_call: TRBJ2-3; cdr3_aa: CASVPSGGVSTDTQYF
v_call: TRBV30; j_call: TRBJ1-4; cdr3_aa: CAWSVGAGEKLFF
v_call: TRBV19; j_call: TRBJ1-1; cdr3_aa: CAITTPGRTEAFF
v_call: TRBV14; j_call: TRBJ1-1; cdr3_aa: CASSQEAGSTEAFF
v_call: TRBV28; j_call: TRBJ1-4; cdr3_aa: CASSSLFVGLTTNEKLFF
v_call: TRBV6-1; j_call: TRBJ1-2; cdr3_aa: CASSPGRNYGYTF
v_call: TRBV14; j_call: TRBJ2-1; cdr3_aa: CASSPFLPPGNEQFF
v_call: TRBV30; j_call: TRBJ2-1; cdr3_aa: CAWSVGEWNEQFF
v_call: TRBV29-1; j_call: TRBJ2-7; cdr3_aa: CSVEDLQGGEQYF
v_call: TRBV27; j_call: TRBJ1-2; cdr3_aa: CASSRLTGNYGYTF
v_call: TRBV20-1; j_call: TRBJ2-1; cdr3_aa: CSAGQAIYNEQFF
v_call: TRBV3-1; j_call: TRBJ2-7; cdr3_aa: CASSQVYPNEQYF
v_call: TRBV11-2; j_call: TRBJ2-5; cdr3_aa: CASSLDLAGEQETQYF
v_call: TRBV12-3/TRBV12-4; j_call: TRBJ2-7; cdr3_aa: CASSQGLAGESYEQYF
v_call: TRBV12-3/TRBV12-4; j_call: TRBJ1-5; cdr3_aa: CASNKWDQPQHF
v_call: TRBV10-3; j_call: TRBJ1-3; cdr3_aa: CAISPDRFSGNTIYF
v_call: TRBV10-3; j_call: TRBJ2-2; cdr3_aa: CAITRTGGNTGELFF
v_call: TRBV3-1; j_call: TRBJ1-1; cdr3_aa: CASSQDVAMHTEAFF
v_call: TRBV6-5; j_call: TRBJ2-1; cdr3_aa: CASSYSVAGGQEQFF
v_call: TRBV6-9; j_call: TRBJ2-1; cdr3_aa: CASSYSLGYNEQFF
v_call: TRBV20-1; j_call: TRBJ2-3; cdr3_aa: CSAIVLAVVTDTQYF